This T cell receptor (beta chain) was sequenced for a study of blood T cell repertoires in COVID-19. Looking at the study overall: Acute and convalescent COVID-19 specimens originated in the United States, Italy and Spain. Nucleic acid was either cDNA or gDNA, and it came from T cells, B-cell-depleted T cells, or PBMCs.

Deletions cut 6 bases from V and 0 bases from J, with 15 bases between. The CDR3 runs 16 residues. Germline loops: CDR1 SNHLY, CDR2 FYNNEI. In the study's own analysis: Cell counts per sample came from amplifying reference gene primers. TCRdb's table, derived via immunoSEQ multiplex PCR, lists solely in-frame clones and lacks some. Clone size and the V and J calls come from that table; the DNA yielded D and trimming. The sample comprises 130,000 or so clones, around nine tenths of which are singletons, and around 2.1% rests with the top ten. The chain employs TRBV2 and TRBJ2-4; perhaps TRBD1 as D (6 bases). The sequence was collected from a man aged 65-85 years with active COVID-19. The source material was peripheral blood. CDR3 loop: CASSTGSFLAKNIQYF. Here the CDR3 DNA reads TGTGCCAGCAGCACAGGGTCCTTTTTAGCCAAAAACATTCAGTACTTC.